This passage covers 28 T cell receptor beta chains from one sample sequenced in a study of blood T cell repertoires in COVID-19. Libraries were prepared by immunoSEQ multiplex PCR; TCRdb keeps only in-frame clonotypes and omits some of them. The data contain under 300,000 clones, around four fifths of them singletons. The specimen sequenced was peripheral blood. Every receptor here comes from a man older than 75 with acute or convalescent COVID-19.

This clone was counted at least ten times. This chain uses TRBV19 with TRBJ1-2; 7 bases fit TRBD1. J lost 3 bases, V lost 5 bases, and 6 bases had no gene match. From germline, CDR1 is LNHDA and CDR2 SQIVND (reference sequence). The CDR3 totals 14 residues. The CDR3 loop is CASSVGTDYYGYTF. The CDR3 DNA reads TGTGCCAGTAGTGTTGGGACAGACTACTATGGCTACACCTTC.

The V and J genes are TRBV18 and TRBJ2-3, with TRBD2 as a possible D gene (5 bases). Looked up from germline, CDR1 is KGHSH and CDR2 is LQKENI. The CDR3 totals 14 residues. Trimming took off 0 bases at V and 5 bases at J, with 9 bases between the two ends. CDR3 nucleotides: TGTGCCAGCTCACCACCGTCGGGGAGAGATACGCAGTATTTT. Translating it yields CASSPPSGRDTQYF.

The chain uses TRBV19 and TRBJ2-7; 10 positions agree with TRBD2. The CDR3 totals 16 residues. The V segment lost 4 bases and the J segment 3 bases; nucleotides outside the gene matches: 9. From germline, CDR1 is LNHDA and CDR2 SQIVND (reference sequence). The CDR3 here is CASSTSGTSVFYEQYF. In DNA form, the CDR3 reads TGTGCCAGTAGTACATCCGGGACTAGCGTTTTCTACGAGCAGTACTTC.

This clone has only a few counts. This sequence joins TRBV10-1 and TRBJ2-7, with a weak D call TRBD2 (6 bases). Germline V gene lookup returns CDR1 WNHNN and CDR2 SYGVQD (reference sequence). CDR3 size: 13 residues. V dropped 10 bases and J dropped 2 bases, with 15 bases sitting between them. The CDR3 region is CATAGLSPYEQYF. The CDR3 DNA sequence: TGCGCCACCGCTGGACTAAGCCCCTACGAGCAGTACTTC.

The gene calls are TRBV24-1 and TRBJ1-3; 8 nucleotides line up with TRBD1. This CDR3 region has 16 residues. Germline trimming cut 6 bases from V and 4 bases from J; bases unmatched to any gene: 10. In germline, CDR1 is KGHDR, CDR2 SFDVKD. The CDR3 sequence: CATSPWTGKYGNTIYF. Here the CDR3 DNA reads TGTGCCACCAGTCCGTGGACAGGGAAGTACGGAAACACCATATATTTT.

This rearrangement joins TRBV18 to TRBJ2-1, with 7 bases aligning to TRBD2. Germline trimming cut 1 base from V and 7 bases from J; bases unmatched to any gene: 7. The germline V gene encodes CDR1 KGHSH and CDR2 LQKENI. This CDR3 spans 15 amino acids. The CDR3 protein is CASSPQGTGGNEQFF. CDR3 DNA sequence: TGTGCCAGCTCACCACAAGGGACGGGGGGAAATGAGCAGTTCTTC.

This clone is a singleton in its sample. CDR3 region: CASRLAGEEETQYF. In nucleotides, the CDR3 is TGTGCCAGCAGACTAGCGGGAGAGGAAGAGACCCAGTACTTC. This chain links TRBV6-5 with TRBJ2-5; 11 positions match TRBD2. Germline CDR1 MNHEY, CDR2 SVGAGI. Unmatched junction bases numbered 3, after V lost 6 bases and J lost 3 bases. This CDR3 comprises 14 residues.

J is TRBJ2-1 and V is TRBV5-8, with a possible D match to TRBD1 (6 bases). This CDR3 is 16 amino acids long. The V gene lost 2 bases and the J gene lost 0 bases, with 12 bases spanning the gap. The germline V gene encodes CDR1 SGHTS and CDR2 YDEGEE. Here the CDR3 reads CASSFPGASSYNEQFF. CDR3 DNA: TGTGCCAGCAGCTTCCCAGGGGCCAGCTCCTACAATGAGCAGTTCTTC.

The rearrangement joins TRBV3-1 (or the pseudogene TRBV3-2) to TRBJ2-6; D not certain. Germline CDR1 reads LGHDT; CDR2 reads YNNKEL (reference sequence). CDR3 length equals 13 residues. V was clipped by 10 bases and J by 2 bases, with 9 bases between them. In DNA form, the CDR3 reads TGTGCCACCCAGACACCTGGGGCCAACGTCCTGACTTTC. It translates to CATQTPGANVLTF.

V is TRBV7-8 and J is TRBJ1-3; D call uncertain. CDR1 is SGHVS, CDR2 FQNEAQ, per germline. Trimming pared 4 bases from V and 4 bases from J, leaving 14 bases between. CDR3 length: 15 residues. The CDR3 is CASSSSLASGNTIYF. CDR3 bases: TGTGCCAGCAGCTCTTCTCTCGCGTCGGGAAACACCATATATTTT. Full variable domain (outside the CDR3, taken from reference TRBV7-8 and TRBJ1-3): GAGVSQSPRYKVAKRGQDVALRCDPISGHVSLFWYQQALGQGPEFLTYFQNEAQLDKSGLPSDRFFAERPEGSVSTLKIQRTQQEDSAVYLCASSSSLASGNTIYFGEGSWLTVV.

The rearrangement joins TRBV5-6 to TRBJ2-7; D gene unclear. The CDR3 is made up of 11 amino acids. Germline CDR1 is SGHDT and CDR2 is YYEEEE. V lost 4 bases and J lost 6, with 8 bases in between. The CDR3 nucleotides read TGTGCCAGCAGCCTCAGGCGCGAGCAGTACTTC. This sequence encodes CASSLRREQYF.

The V gene is TRBV27, the J gene TRBJ2-1; 7 bases align to TRBD2. After removal of 5 bases from V and 7 bases from J, the junction contained 14 bases not matched to a gene. Germline CDR1 and CDR2: MNHEY and SMNVEV (reference sequence). This CDR3 region has 16 residues. The CDR3: CASSPIGREILNEQFF. CDR3 bases: TGTGCCAGCAGTCCCATAGGGCGGGAGATCCTGAATGAGCAGTTCTTC.

CDR3 sequence: CASSLYQGGNQPQHF. The CDR3, as DNA: TGTGCCAGCAGCTTATATCAGGGTGGGAATCAGCCCCAGCATTTT. The chain combines TRBV7-2 with TRBJ1-5, with D perhaps matching TRBD1 (5 bases). The CDR3 is made up of 15 amino acids. Trimming left V 2 bases short and J 4 bases short, with 12 bases between. Germline CDR1 is SGHTA and CDR2 is FQGNSA.

J is TRBJ2-3 and V is TRBV2, with 10 bases matching TRBD2. V was pared by 8 bases and J by 4 bases, with 9 bases of the junction left unmatched. The length of the CDR3 is 15 residues. Germline V gives CDR1 SNHLY, CDR2 FYNNEI. CDR3: CASGMSGLASDTQYF. The CDR3 DNA follows: TGTGCCAGCGGGATGTCGGGACTAGCGTCAGATACGCAGTATTTT.

The V and J genes are TRBV5-1 and TRBJ2-2; 7 nucleotides align to TRBD1. There are 14 residues in the CDR3. Looked up from germline, CDR1 is SGHRS and CDR2 is YFSETQ. V shed 2 bases, J shed 8 bases, and the junction held 6 bases outside the gene matches. CDR3 DNA: TGCGCCAGCAGCTTTACAGGGGAAACGGGGGAGCTGTTTTTT. This gives the protein CASSFTGETGELFF. The complete variable domain, with remaining parts taken from reference TRBV5-1 and TRBJ2-2, reads KAGVTQTPRYLIKTRGQQVTLSCSPISGHRSVSWYQQTPGQGLQFLFEYFSETQRNKGNFPGRFSGRQFSNSRSEMNVSTLELGDSALYLCASSFTGETGELFFGEGSRLTVL.

The chain links TRBV28 to TRBJ2-3, with 11 bases fitting TRBD2. The V gene end was trimmed by 4 bases and the J gene end by 6 bases; junction bases not matched to a gene: 9. The CDR3 has 16 amino acids. Germline CDR1 is MDHEN and CDR2 is SYDVKM. The CDR3, as DNA: TGTGCCAGCAGTTCCAAGCTAGCGGGAGGCTGGGATACGCAGTATTTT. Translation gives CASSSKLAGGWDTQYF.

This clone was found a few times. The chain joins TRBV11-2 to TRBJ1-3; D gene uncertain. The CDR3 loop spans 16 amino acids. Germline assignment: CDR1 SGHAT and CDR2 FQNNGV. V lost 4 bases, J lost 0 bases, and 13 bases lay in between. The CDR3 coding sequence is TGTGCCAGCAGCTCAACAACGCTGGTCTCTGGAAACACCATATATTTT. Translated: CASSSTTLVSGNTIYF.

The chain joins TRBV6-5 to TRBJ2-7, with a tentative D call TRBD1 (7 bases). There are 16 residues in the CDR3. The germline V and J ends were trimmed by 2 bases and 2 bases, with 16 bases remaining between them. The germline gives CDR1 MNHEY, CDR2 SVGAGI. The CDR3 nucleotides are TGTGCCAGCAGTTACAAACAGGGGAGGCTCGCCTACGAGCAGTACTTC. Translated, it gives CASSYKQGRLAYEQYF.

Note on this clone: The sample contains more than one DNA sequence encoding this CDR3. CDR3 residues: CASSLGLGEETQYF. The CDR3, as DNA: TGTGCCAGCAGCTTGGGGCTAGGGGAAGAGACCCAGTACTTC. The genes are TRBV5-4 and TRBJ2-5, with D tentatively TRBD1 (5 bases). V dropped 0 bases and J dropped 3 bases, with 9 bases sitting between them. This CDR3 comprises 14 residues. CDR1 and CDR2 from the germline V gene are SGHNT and YYREEE (reference sequence).

The rearrangement joins TRBV19 to TRBJ2-2; 7 nucleotides agree with TRBD1. The CDR3 sequence is 15 residues long. Trimming at V came to 8 bases and at J to 5 bases, leaving 11 bases not matched to a gene. Germline CDR1 LNHDA, CDR2 SQIVND (reference sequence). CDR3 sequence (DNA): TGTGCCAGTGGTGGGTGGGACAGACTTACCGGGGAGCTGTTTTTT. This codes for CASGGWDRLTGELFF.

There are many counts of this clone. The chain links TRBV5-1 to TRBJ2-1, with 9 bases fitting TRBD1. The V gene end was trimmed by 4 bases and the J gene end by 6 bases; junction bases not matched to a gene: 8. Germline values: CDR1 SGHRS, CDR2 YFSETQ. The CDR3 covers 15 residues. The CDR3 bases are TGCGCCAGCAGCCTTACAGGGGGCGCGGGCAATGAGCAGTTCTTC. This sequence encodes CASSLTGGAGNEQFF.

The V call is TRBV28, the J call TRBJ2-2; D is perhaps TRBD2 (7 bases). The CDR3 sequence is 15 residues long. Germline values: CDR1 MDHEN, CDR2 SYDVKM. Trimming left V 6 bases short and J 0 bases short, with 11 bases between. The CDR3 DNA is TGTGCCAGCAGAGGCGGGGGCCCGAACACCGGGGAGCTGTTTTTT. Protein sequence: CASRGGGPNTGELFF.

The chain uses TRBV6-1 and TRBJ2-7, with D maybe TRBD2 (7 bases). Germline-derived CDR1 and CDR2 are MNHNS and SASEGT. Trimming stripped 2 bases from V and 3 bases from J, with 14 bases between. CDR3 length: 15 amino acids. This CDR3 is CASSEYEGGHYEQYF. In nucleotides, the CDR3 is TGTGCCAGCAGTGAATACGAGGGGGGGCACTACGAGCAGTACTTC.

The count of this clone is one. The chain uses TRBV28 and TRBJ2-7; 9 nucleotides match TRBD2. Germline V gene sequence: CDR1 MDHEN, CDR2 SYDVKM. CDR3 length: 14 residues. With V trimmed by 7 bases and J by 7 bases, 11 bases remained unmatched. The CDR3 nucleotides are TGTGCCAGCATTAGCGGCGGGGGGGAGAGGGAGCAGTACTTC. The encoded protein is CASISGGGEREQYF. Full variable domain (outside the CDR3, taken from reference TRBV28 and TRBJ2-7): DVKVTQSSRYLVKRTGEKVFLECVQDMDHENMFWYRQDPGLGLRLIYFSYDVKMKEKGDIPEGYSVSREKKERFSLILESASTNQTSMYLCASISGGGEREQYFGPGTRLTVT.

The chain is built from TRBV13 and TRBJ2-1; 9 bases match TRBD2. The CDR3 spans 16 residues. The germline gives CDR1 PRHDT, CDR2 FYEKMQ (reference sequence). Trimming took 8 bases from V and 1 from J; bases not matched to a gene: 9. In DNA form, the CDR3 reads TGTGCCAGCCTCGTTAGCGGGAGTAGTTCCTACAATGAGCAGTTCTTC. This gives the protein CASLVSGSSSYNEQFF.

The V gene is TRBV19, the J gene TRBJ1-3; the D is unclear. V lost 9 bases, J lost 1 base, and 25 bases lay in between. Germline-derived CDR1 and CDR2 are LNHDA and SQIVND (reference sequence). This CDR3 spans 18 amino acids. CDR3 amino acids: CASKESLGPGLSGNTIYF. CDR3 DNA: TGTGCCAGCAAGGAGTCCTTAGGGCCGGGATTGTCTGGAAACACCATATATTTT.

The chain employs TRBV29-1 and TRBJ2-1; weak D call: TRBD2 (5 bases). CDR1 is SQVTM, CDR2 ANQGSEA, per germline. CDR3 length: 12 residues. Deletions cut 1 base from V and 8 bases from J, with 9 bases between. The CDR3 DNA reads TGCAGCGTTGAAGGAGGGCGGTATGAGCAGTTCTTC. It specifies CSVEGGRYEQFF.

This sequence joins TRBV12-5 and TRBJ2-2, with no clear D. The germline CDR1 and CDR2 sequences are LGHNT and FRNRAP. This CDR3 comprises 14 residues. The germline V and J ends were trimmed by 5 bases and 2 bases, with 9 bases remaining between them. CDR3 DNA sequence: TGTGCTAGTGGTCTTGGGCCAAACACCGGGGAGCTGTTTTTT. Protein: CASGLGPNTGELFF.